This T cell receptor (beta chain) derives from a study of T cells and Merkel cell carcinoma outcomes. The study's findings and limits: Merkel cell carcinoma outcomes were reportedly predicted by repertoire and T-cell density.

Here immunoSEQ multiplex PCR was the method, and the copy in TCRdb shows in-frame clones only, minus some. The table includes several hundred clones, about 90% detected once. Details on this clone: Its antigen remains unidentified.

CDR3 length equals 12 residues. Germline V gene sequence: CDR1 MDHEN, CDR2 SYDVKM. Trimming left V 8 bases short and J 1 base short, with 5 bases between. The clonotype comes from a human donor with Merkel cell carcinoma. The chain combines TRBV28 with TRBJ2-2; D remains ambiguous. Source material: tumor tissue from Merkel cell carcinoma. CDR3 nucleotides: TGTGCCAGCCTCAGGAACACCGGGGAGCTGTTTTTT. Its translation is CASLRNTGELFF.